These T cell receptor beta chains were read from a single sample in a study of control samples from healthy donors and cancer patients. Clones were read by immunoSEQ multiplex PCR, and TCRdb kept only the in-frame ones, dropping some. Of under 450,000 clones in the sample, approximately 90% were seen once. Sequencing input: PBMCs. The source of these receptors is a man between 35 and 55 years old with head and neck cancer. Each CDR3 is given with its conserved first and last residue. D genes are given only for firm matches. Only some rows state a clone size, as once, few, many or a class for expanded clones.

clone_size	v_call	j_call	d_call	cdr3_aa	cdr3_nt
once	TRBV19	TRBJ2-3	TRBD2	CASSNGGGGDTQYF	TGTGCCAGTAGTAACGGAGGCGGGGGAGATACGCAGTATTTT
NA	TRBV28	TRBJ2-2	NA	CASSFSAGQLNTGELFF	TGTGCCAGCAGTTTTAGTGCGGGGCAGTTGAACACCGGGGAGCTGTTTTTT
NA	TRBV10-3	TRBJ1-6	NA	CATTGYYSSPLHF	TGTGCCACCACAGGGTATTATAGTTCACCCCTCCACTTT
NA	TRBV7-2	TRBJ2-1	NA	CASSLQNTGSSYNEQFF	TGTGCCAGCAGCCTCCAAAACACGGGTAGCTCCTACAATGAGCAGTTCTTC
NA	TRBV6-1	TRBJ1-2	NA	CASSEPPRGMGYFNYGYTF	TGTGCCAGCAGCGAACCTCCCCGCGGAATGGGATACTTTAACTATGGCTACACCTTC
NA	TRBV19	TRBJ1-4	TRBD1	CATTIGTANEKLFF	TGTGCCACCACCATCGGGACAGCTAATGAAAAACTGTTTTTT
NA	TRBV27	TRBJ1-4	NA	CASSLSGIGEKLFF	TGTGCCAGCAGTCTAAGTGGCATTGGGGAAAAACTGTTTTTT
NA	TRBV9	TRBJ1-1	NA	CASSRAQNTEAFF	TGTGCCAGCAGCAGGGCACAGAACACTGAAGCTTTCTTT
NA	TRBV28	TRBJ2-7	NA	CASSLVDRGGEQYF	TGTGCCAGCAGTTTAGTCGACAGAGGAGGGGAGCAGTACTTC
NA	TRBV5-1	TRBJ1-1	NA	CASSLGGNTEAFF	TGCGCCAGCAGCTTAGGGGGGAACACTGAAGCTTTCTTT
NA	TRBV10-3	TRBJ2-1	TRBD1	CAIRPGQYNEQFF	TGTGCCATCAGACCGGGACAGTACAATGAGCAGTTCTTC
NA	TRBV9	TRBJ2-5	TRBD1	CASSAQGAETQYF	TGTGCCAGCAGCGCCCAGGGGGCAGAGACCCAGTACTTC
NA	TRBV7-2	TRBJ2-1	NA	CASSLLAPYGGPYNEQFF	TGTGCCAGCAGCTTATTAGCCCCCTATGGGGGTCCCTACAATGAGCAGTTCTTC
NA	TRBV10-3	TRBJ2-7	NA	CAISEGPSSYEQYF	TGTGCCATCAGTGAGGGGCCCAGTTCTTACGAGCAGTACTTC
once	TRBV29-1	TRBJ1-3	TRBD1	CSVEPIPTGPGPLSGNTIYF	TGCAGCGTTGAACCAATCCCGACAGGGCCGGGTCCCTTATCTGGAAACACCATATATTTT
NA	TRBV19	TRBJ2-7	TRBD1	CASSIGPRDRDLKQYF	TGTGCCAGTAGTATAGGCCCCCGGGACAGGGATTTGAAGCAGTACTTC
NA	TRBV6-5	TRBJ1-6	TRBD1	CASKRQGTYNSPLHF	TGTGCCAGCAAACGACAGGGAACCTATAATTCACCCCTCCACTTT
NA	TRBV2	TRBJ2-5	NA	CASSPGTLGETQYF	TGTGCCAGCAGTCCCGGGACACTGGGAGAGACCCAGTACTTC
few	TRBV7-2	TRBJ1-5	NA	CASSFWGINQPQHF	TGTGCCAGCAGCTTTTGGGGGATTAATCAGCCCCAGCATTTT
NA	TRBV6-5	TRBJ2-4	NA	CASTPSTGNIQYF	TGTGCCAGCACCCCCTCGACGGGAAACATTCAGTACTTC
NA	TRBV12-5	TRBJ2-2	TRBD2	CASGLVPSGGNTGELFF	TGTGCTAGTGGTTTGGTACCGTCGGGGGGGAACACCGGGGAGCTGTTTTTT
NA	TRBV19	TRBJ2-7	TRBD1	CASSILIGPGQGYEQYF	TGTGCCAGTAGTATATTAATTGGACCGGGACAGGGATACGAGCAGTACTTC
NA	TRBV28	TRBJ2-6	NA	CASHNQGDADRANVLTF	TGTGCCAGCCACAATCAGGGAGATGCTGATAGGGCCAACGTCCTGACTTTC
NA	TRBV28	TRBJ2-7	NA	CATSPPRDHYEQYF	TGTGCCACCAGTCCCCCCCGGGATCACTACGAGCAGTACTTC
NA	TRBV4-3	TRBJ2-7	NA	CASSQDRAGRSYEQYF	TGCGCCAGCAGCCAAGATCGTGCAGGCAGATCCTACGAGCAGTACTTC
NA	TRBV7-2	TRBJ2-7	TRBD1	CASSPTGNEQYF	TGTGCCAGCAGCCCGACAGGGAACGAGCAGTACTTC
NA	TRBV5-1	TRBJ2-2	NA	CASSYLELNTGELFF	TGCGCCAGCAGCTACCTCGAGCTTAACACCGGGGAGCTGTTTTTT